Listed below are T cell receptor beta chains from one sample, sequenced in a study of Graves' ophthalmopathy and Graves' hyperthyroidism. TCRdb reprocessed the multiplex PCR reads via MiXCR and lists one record per CDR3 protein. Of a few hundred thousand distinct CDR3 sequences listed, approximately 37% are singletons. Sequenced material: peripheral blood or thyroid tissue (not recorded which). These TCRs come from an adult man with Graves' hyperthyroidism. Each CDR3 is given without its conserved first and last residue.

V	J	length	CDR3
TRBV10-3	TRBJ1-2	10	ASKRTGHGYT
TRBV28	TRBJ2-7	12	ASSSAGTNYEQY
TRBV25-1	TRBJ2-7	9	APRTTYEQY
TRBV19	TRBJ1-2	11	ASRLGAAYGYT
TRBV20-1	TRBJ2-7	10	SATSGTLEQY
TRBV2	TRBJ2-7	14	ASSEAVQDRGYEQY
TRBV7-8	TRBJ2-7	12	ASSLGQVPNEQY
TRBV5-1	-	9	ASSLFNEQF
TRBV4-2	TRBJ1-3	13	ASSQDPGLANTIY
TRBV2	TRBJ2-7	14	ASSPWQGDYSYEQY
TRBV20-1	TRBJ2-7	14	SASSGTSGKSYEQY
TRBV9	TRBJ2-5	13	ASSGRLAGAETQY
TRBV2	TRBJ1-4	9	ASWTGEKLF
TRBV2	TRBJ2-2	11	ASLYDYTGELF
TRBV10-3	TRBJ2-2	13	AISASGRRTGELF
TRBV29-1	TRBJ2-5	11	SVEDQRRETQY
TRBV27	TRBJ2-5	12	ASSTSGTQETQY
TRBV28	TRBJ1-1	11	ATCEQGFTEAF
TRBV6-6	TRBJ1-1	10	ASSYRVTEAF
TRBV5-8	TRBJ2-7	12	ASSSGGGLYEQY
TRBV7-2	TRBJ2-7	14	ASSFPGLAGSGEQY
TRBV28	TRBJ2-5	13	ASSRQLGQGLTQY
TRBV9	TRBJ2-5	13	ASSVAISVGETQY
TRBV29-1	TRBJ1-2	11	SGEGQSPYGYT
TRBV29-1	TRBJ1-2	11	SVGTTGGDGYT
TRBV11-2	TRBJ2-4	12	ASSLLATKNIQY
TRBV15	TRBJ2-4	11	ATSRDDRVGQY
TRBV19	TRBJ1-1	13	ASSPTVHMNTEAF
TRBV24-1	TRBJ1-1	12	ATSIIGGNTEAF
TRBV29-1	TRBJ1-1	12	SSTETSMNTEAF
TRBV5-1	TRBJ2-7	13	ASSLAQGHYYEQY
TRBV5-1	TRBJ2-3	12	ASSLQVVGDTQY
TRBV5-1	TRBJ2-7	12	ASGLNHLSYEQY
TRBV2	TRBJ2-7	10	ASSEGRDEQY
TRBV7-9	TRBJ2-7	11	ASSLLGNGEQY
TRBV24-1	TRBJ2-5	9	ATRHQETQY
TRBV6-5	TRBJ1-2	13	ASSYSNRGIHGYT
TRBV24-1	TRBJ2-5	10	ATSDVGETQY
TRBV20-1	TRBJ2-5	13	SASTSGAVQETQY
TRBV20-1	TRBJ1-2	11	SASMDSNYGYT
TRBV5-1	TRBJ2-7	12	ASSRQGLVSVQY
TRBV6-5	TRBJ2-7	17	ASRPTATSGARSSYEQY
TRBV6-5	TRBJ2-5	14	ASNSRGVKEGETQY
TRBV2	TRBJ2-7	11	AASGTGRFEQY
TRBV7-9	TRBJ1-5	16	ASSLVYRSAHSNQPQH